The 25 T cell receptor beta chains given below trace back to one sample, sequenced in a study of shared clonotypes between healthy human individuals. Profiled with immunoSEQ multiplex PCR; TCRdb holds only in-frame clones, not every one. The table shows 330,000 or so clones, with less than 85% occurring only once. The source material was memory CD4+ T cells sorted from blood. Subset of the sample: CD45RA-negative fraction. The receptors stem from a young man in good health.

This chain links TRBV12-5 with TRBJ2-3; D gene unclear. The CDR3 spans 13 residues. CDR1 is LGHNT, CDR2 FRNRAP, per germline. Deletions cut 4 bases from V and 3 bases from J, with 8 bases between. The CDR3: CASGSGGTDTQYF. The DNA for the CDR3 is TGTGCTAGTGGTTCTGGCGGAACAGATACGCAGTATTTT.

The chain employs TRBV19 and TRBJ2-3; TRBD2 agrees at 9 bases. The V gene end was trimmed by 0 bases and the J gene end by 5 bases; junction bases not matched to a gene: 12. The germline gives CDR1 LNHDA, CDR2 SQIVND (reference sequence). The CDR3 is made up of 18 amino acids. The chain's CDR3 is CASSIDLLAGGRQDTQYF. The CDR3 DNA follows: TGTGCCAGTAGTATAGATCTCTTGGCGGGAGGGCGTCAAGATACGCAGTATTTT.

In the case of this clone: This CDR3 is also generated by other DNA sequences in the sample. The chain uses TRBV9 and TRBJ1-1; a weak D match, TRBD1 (5 bases). This CDR3 is built from 15 residues. V lost 2 bases to trimming and J lost 1 base, with 12 bases between them. CDR1 SGDLS and CDR2 YYNGEE come from the germline V gene. The CDR3 bases are TGTGCCAGCAGCGTCGGGACTTTGGGGAACACTGAAGCTTTCTTT. Translated, it gives CASSVGTLGNTEAFF.

This chain links TRBV7-8 with TRBJ1-3; D ambiguous. The germline V gene encodes CDR1 SGHVS and CDR2 FQNEAQ. Trimming cost V 7 bases and J 1 base, with 8 bases left between them. The CDR3 loop spans 13 amino acids. The CDR3: CASMWGSGNTIYF. For the CDR3, the DNA is TGTGCCAGCATGTGGGGATCTGGAAACACCATATATTTT.

This chain links TRBV5-8 with TRBJ2-1; possibly TRBD2 for D (6 bases). Germline V gene sequence: CDR1 SGHTS, CDR2 YDEGEE. The CDR3 contains 15 residues. The V and J ends lost 5 bases and 7 bases respectively, with 19 bases between them. Written as DNA, the CDR3 is TGTGCCAGCAGGAGGCGGATCTCGGAGGGTAATGAGCAGTTCTTC. Amino acid sequence: CASRRRISEGNEQFF.

CDR3: CASTQGVRAGANVLTF. The CDR3 DNA is TGTGCCAGCACCCAGGGGGTCCGGGCTGGGGCCAACGTCCTGACTTTC. The rearrangement links TRBV7-2 to TRBJ2-6; the match to TRBD1 covers 7 bases. CDR3 length equals 16 residues. V dropped 7 bases and J dropped 2; count of bases not matched to a gene: 8. Germline V gene sequence: CDR1 SGHTA, CDR2 FQGNSA.

This chain links TRBV28 with TRBJ2-1, with 7 positions matching TRBD2. The trim removed 2 bases at V and 4 bases at J, leaving 8 bases unmatched. The germline gives CDR1 MDHEN, CDR2 SYDVKM. The CDR3 is made up of 16 amino acids. The CDR3 sequence: CASSLIWGSGYNEQFF. The CDR3 nucleotides read TGTGCCAGCAGTTTAATTTGGGGTAGCGGGTACAATGAGCAGTTCTTC.

CDR3 protein: CASSLGRSLGETQYF. The CDR3 coding sequence is TGTGCCAGCAGCCTAGGACGCAGCCTGGGGGAGACCCAGTACTTC. V gene TRBV5-5 combines with J gene TRBJ2-5; the D is unclear. V lost 4 bases, J lost 5 bases, and 18 bases lay in between. The CDR3 runs 15 residues. CDR1 is SGHKS and CDR2 is YYEKEE in the germline V gene (reference sequence).

The chain carries TRBV5-4 and TRBJ2-5; TRBD1 might be the D (6 bases). Germline CDR1 is SGHNT and CDR2 is YYREEE (reference sequence). This CDR3 region has 13 residues. V was cut by 4 bases and J by 5 bases, with 12 bases left in between. In DNA, the CDR3 is TGTGCCAGCAGCCGGGACATCGGGGAGACCCAGTACTTC. It encodes CASSRDIGETQYF.

The table lists this clone with many counts. CDR3 residues: CASSQVRGVGANVLTF. CDR3 DNA sequence: TGCGCCAGCAGCCAAGTGAGAGGGGTTGGGGCCAACGTCCTGACTTTC. The chain combines TRBV4-1 with TRBJ2-6; perhaps D is TRBD1 or TRBD2 (5 bases each). V lost 1 base to trimming and J lost 3 bases, with 10 bases between them. The germline CDR1 and CDR2 sequences are MGHRA and YSYEKL. The CDR3 runs 16 residues.

The rearrangement uses TRBV7-2 and TRBJ2-1; 14 bases fit TRBD2. This CDR3 comprises 17 residues. Germline CDR1 is SGHTA and CDR2 is FQGNSA. V trimming: 5 bases; J trimming: 1 base; junction bases outside the gene matches: 4. The DNA of the CDR3 is TGTGCCAGCAGCCCGCGGACTAGCGGGAGGTCCTACAATGAGCAGTTCTTC. It encodes CASSPRTSGRSYNEQFF. The full variable domain, rest sourced from reference TRBV7-2 and TRBJ2-1, is GAGVSQSPSNKVTEKGKDVELRCDPISGHTALYWYRQSLGQGLEFLIYFQGNSAPDKSGLPSDRFSAERTGGSVSTLTIQRTQQEDSAVYLCASSPRTSGRSYNEQFFGPGTRLTVL.

This sequence joins TRBV20-1 and TRBJ1-2; D gene uncertain. Germline loops: CDR1 DFQATT, CDR2 SNEGSKA (reference sequence). The CDR3 sequence is 10 residues long. CDR3 coding DNA: TGCAGCAGCAGGTTGGGTGGCTACACCTTC. Residues: CSSRLGGYTF.

The chain has TRBV30 and TRBJ1-3; D is undetermined. The germline V gene encodes CDR1 GTSNPN and CDR2 SVGIG (reference sequence). This CDR3 is built from 14 residues. V lost 0 bases and J 0 bases, leaving 6 bases between the germline ends. Here the CDR3 reads CAWSVGHSGNTIYF. The CDR3 nucleotides are TGTGCCTGGAGTGTAGGCCACTCTGGAAACACCATATATTTT.

This clone was observed a single time. This chain connects TRBV5-1 to TRBJ1-1; D is undetermined. Germline CDR1 and CDR2: SGHRS and YFSETQ. CDR3 length: 14 residues. V gave up 3 bases and J gave up 4 bases, with 13 bases separating them. In DNA, the CDR3 is TGCGCCAGCAGCTCCCCCTGGGAGGGCACTGAAGCTTTCTTT. Encoded protein: CASSSPWEGTEAFF.

The J gene is TRBJ1-2, the V gene TRBV5-6; D perhaps matches TRBD1 (6 bases). This CDR3 is built from 13 residues. Trimming took off 3 bases at V and 7 bases at J, with 13 bases between the two ends. The V gene's germline CDR1 is SGHDT and CDR2 YYEEEE. The CDR3 reads CASSSNRAFGYTF. CDR3 DNA: TGTGCCAGCAGCTCTAACAGGGCTTTTGGCTACACCTTC.

The chain is built from TRBV7-6 and TRBJ2-2; TRBD2 might be the D (6 bases). The CDR3 runs to 16 residues. V was cut by 5 bases and J by 4 bases, with 17 bases left in between. Germline-derived CDR1 and CDR2 are SGHVS and FNYEAQ. The CDR3 protein is CASSLTIAAGTGELFF. The CDR3 DNA sequence: TGTGCCAGCAGCCTCACGATAGCGGCGGGCACCGGGGAGCTGTTTTTT.

The chain links TRBV5-1 to TRBJ2-5; 8 bases fit TRBD1. V lost 0 bases, J lost 4 bases, and 2 bases stayed unmatched. Germline assignment: CDR1 SGHRS and CDR2 YFSETQ. The CDR3 length is 14 residues. The CDR3 sequence is CASSLGQGRETQYF. The DNA of the CDR3 is TGCGCCAGCAGCTTGGGACAGGGGAGAGAGACCCAGTACTTC.

The gene calls are TRBV9 and TRBJ1-3; D uncertain. The CDR3 consists of 14 residues. Germline loops: CDR1 SGDLS, CDR2 YYNGEE. Trimming shortened V by 4 bases and J by 4 bases, and 12 bases separated the two germline ends. The CDR3 loop is CASSPVHSGNTIYF. CDR3 bases: TGTGCCAGCAGCCCCGTACATTCAGGAAACACCATATATTTT.

This clone was recorded only once. The gene calls are TRBV5-8 and TRBJ2-3; D unresolved. V gave up 4 bases and J gave up 0 bases, with 15 bases separating them. The CDR3 contains 16 residues. Per germline, CDR1 SGHTS and CDR2 YDEGEE. The CDR3 nucleotides are TGTGCCAGCAGCGCCGGACGCAAGGCTAGCACAGATACGCAGTATTTT. The encoded protein is CASSAGRKASTDTQYF. The whole variable domain, remainder taken from reference TRBV5-8 and TRBJ2-3, is EAGVTQSPTHLIKTRGQQATLRCSPISGHTSVYWYQQALGLGLQFLLWYDEGEERNRGNFPPRFSGRQFPNYSSELNVNALELEDSALYLCASSAGRKASTDTQYFGPGTRLTVL.

The chain uses TRBV9 and TRBJ2-7, with D perhaps TRBD2 (5 bases). The germline V gene has CDR1 SGDLS and CDR2 YYNGEE. This CDR3 is 15 amino acids long. V was clipped by 0 bases and J by 4 bases, with 14 bases between them. The DNA of the CDR3 is TGTGCCAGCAGCGTAGGGTCCAGCGGTAGGTACGAGCAGTACTTC. Translation: CASSVGSSGRYEQYF.

The CDR3: CASRQSPAGVPPGELFF. CDR3 in DNA: TGCGCCAGCAGGCAAAGTCCAGCGGGAGTCCCCCCCGGGGAGCTGTTTTTT. V gene TRBV4-1 combines with J gene TRBJ2-2; TRBD2 agrees at 8 bases. The CDR3 runs to 17 residues. The ends lost 6 bases at V and 6 bases at J; junction bases unmatched: 15. The V gene's germline CDR1 is MGHRA and CDR2 YSYEKL.

This clone has a handful of counts. Here the CDR3 reads CASSFRTGPGGYTF. The CDR3 nucleotides read TGTGCCAGCAGCTTTCGGACAGGCCCCGGGGGCTACACCTTC. This rearrangement joins TRBV13 to TRBJ1-2; 7 bases align to TRBD1. This CDR3 is 14 amino acids long. Germline V gives CDR1 PRHDT, CDR2 FYEKMQ (reference sequence). V trimming: 3 bases; J trimming: 8 bases; junction bases outside the gene matches: 9. Variable domain in full (rest from reference TRBV13 and TRBJ1-2): AAGVIQSPRHLIKEKRETATLKCYPIPRHDTVYWYQQGPGQDPQFLISFYEKMQSDKGSIPDRFSAQQFSDYHSELNMSSLELGDSALYFCASSFRTGPGGYTFGSGTRLTVV.

This clone was seen more than once but under ten times. Additional DNA sequences in this sample encode the identical CDR3. This rearrangement joins TRBV18 to TRBJ1-2, with a tentative D call TRBD1 (6 bases). Germline V gives CDR1 KGHSH, CDR2 LQKENI. The CDR3 totals 13 residues. V lost 6 bases and J lost 6, with 14 bases in between. The CDR3, as DNA: TGTGCCAGCTCCCCTAGGGACATGGATGGCTACACCTTC. Its translation is CASSPRDMDGYTF.

A word on this clone: Mismatch with germline at one junction end may stem from a read error. The V call is TRBV5-4, the J call TRBJ2-5; D might be TRBD1 (6 bases). This CDR3 contains 13 residues. CDR1 is SGHNT, CDR2 YYREEE, per germline (reference sequence). CDR3 loop: CASKQGSQGTQYF. The CDR3 DNA is TGTGCCAGCAAACAGGGCAGTCAAGGGACCCAGTACTTC.

The chain has TRBV5-1 and TRBJ2-2; 7 bases align to TRBD2. V was clipped by 0 bases and J by 3 bases; unmatched bases: 5. This CDR3 is 16 amino acids long. The germline gives CDR1 SGHRS, CDR2 YFSETQ. CDR3 amino acids: CASSLALADYTGELFF. CDR3 sequence (DNA): TGCGCCAGCAGCTTGGCCCTAGCGGACTACACCGGGGAGCTGTTTTTT.